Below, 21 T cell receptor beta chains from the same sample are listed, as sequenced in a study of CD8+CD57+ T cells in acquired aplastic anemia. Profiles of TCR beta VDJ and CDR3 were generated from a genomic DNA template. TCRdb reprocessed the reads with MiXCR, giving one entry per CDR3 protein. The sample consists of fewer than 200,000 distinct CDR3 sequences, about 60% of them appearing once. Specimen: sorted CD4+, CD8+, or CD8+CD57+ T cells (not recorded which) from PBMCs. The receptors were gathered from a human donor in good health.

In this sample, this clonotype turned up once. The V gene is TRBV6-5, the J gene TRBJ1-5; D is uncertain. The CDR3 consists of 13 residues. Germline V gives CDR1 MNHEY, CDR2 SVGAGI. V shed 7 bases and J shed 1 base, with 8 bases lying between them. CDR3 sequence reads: CASTDRSNQPQHF. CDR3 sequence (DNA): TGTGCCAGCACCGACCGGAGCAATCAGCCCCAGCATTTT.

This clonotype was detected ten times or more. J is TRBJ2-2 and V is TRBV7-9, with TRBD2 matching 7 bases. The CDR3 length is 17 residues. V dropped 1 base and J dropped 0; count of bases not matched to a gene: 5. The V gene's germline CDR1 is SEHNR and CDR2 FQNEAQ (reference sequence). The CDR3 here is CASSLVSGTTNTGELFF. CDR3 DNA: TGTGCCAGCAGCTTAGTTTCTGGGACTACGAACACCGGGGAGCTGTTTTTT.

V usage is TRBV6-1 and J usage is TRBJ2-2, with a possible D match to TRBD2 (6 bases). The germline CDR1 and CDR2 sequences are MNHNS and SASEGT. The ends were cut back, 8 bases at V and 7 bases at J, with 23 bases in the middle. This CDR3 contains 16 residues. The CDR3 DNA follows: TGTGCCAGCTCACCACCGGTCTCGGGACTCGGCGGGGAGCTGTTTTTT. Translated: CASSPPVSGLGGELFF.

CDR3 residues: CSSTGGLNTEAFF. The CDR3 DNA follows: TGCAGCTCGACAGGGGGTTTGAACACTGAAGCTTTCTTT. The V call is TRBV29-1, the J call TRBJ1-1, with TRBD1 matching 9 bases. This CDR3 contains 13 residues. The V gene's germline CDR1 is SQVTM and CDR2 ANQGSEA. Losses at the gene ends were 8 bases for V and 0 bases for J; bases not matched to a gene: 4.

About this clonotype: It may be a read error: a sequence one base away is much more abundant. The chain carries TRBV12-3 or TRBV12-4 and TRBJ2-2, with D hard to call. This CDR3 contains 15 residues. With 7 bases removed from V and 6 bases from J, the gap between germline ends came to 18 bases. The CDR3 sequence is CASTVLPTSPGELFF. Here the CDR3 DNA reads TGTGCCAGCACCGTACTCCCAACTTCCCCCGGGGAGCTGTTTTTT.

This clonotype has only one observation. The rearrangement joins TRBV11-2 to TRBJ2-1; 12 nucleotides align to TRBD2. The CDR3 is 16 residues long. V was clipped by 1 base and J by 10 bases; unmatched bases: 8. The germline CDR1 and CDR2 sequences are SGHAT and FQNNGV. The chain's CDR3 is CASSLVRASGREEQFF. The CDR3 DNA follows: TGTGCCAGCAGCTTAGTTCGGGCTAGCGGGAGGGAAGAGCAGTTCTTC. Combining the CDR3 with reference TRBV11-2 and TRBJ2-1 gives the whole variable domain EAGVAQSPRYKIIEKRQSVAFWCNPISGHATLYWYQQILGQGPKLLIQFQNNGVVDDSQLPKDRFSAERLKGVDSTLKIQPAKLEDSAVYLCASSLVRASGREEQFFGPGTRLTVL.

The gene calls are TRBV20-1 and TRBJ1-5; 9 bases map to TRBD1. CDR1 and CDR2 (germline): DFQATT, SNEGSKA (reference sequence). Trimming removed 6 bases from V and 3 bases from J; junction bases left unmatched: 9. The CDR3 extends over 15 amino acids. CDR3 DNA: TGCAGTGCCCGGCAGACAGGGGGTGACAATCAGCCCCAGCATTTT. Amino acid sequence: CSARQTGGDNQPQHF.

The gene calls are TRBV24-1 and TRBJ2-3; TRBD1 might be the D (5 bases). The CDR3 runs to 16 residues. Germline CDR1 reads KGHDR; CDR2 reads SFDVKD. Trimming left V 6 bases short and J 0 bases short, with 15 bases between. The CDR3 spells CATSLARTTSTDTQYF. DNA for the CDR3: TGTGCCACCAGTCTCGCCAGGACAACTAGCACAGATACGCAGTATTTT.

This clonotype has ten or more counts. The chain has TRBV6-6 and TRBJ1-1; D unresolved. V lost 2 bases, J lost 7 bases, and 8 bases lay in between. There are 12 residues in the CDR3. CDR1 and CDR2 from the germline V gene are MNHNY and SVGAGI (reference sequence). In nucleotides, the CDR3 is TGTGCCAGCAGTTACGGGCAGCTTGAAGCTTTCTTT. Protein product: CASSYGQLEAFF.

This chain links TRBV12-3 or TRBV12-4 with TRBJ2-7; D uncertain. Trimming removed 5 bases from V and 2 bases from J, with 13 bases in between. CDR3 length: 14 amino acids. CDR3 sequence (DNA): TGTGCCAGCAGTCACGAGACCATACCCTACGAGCAGTACTTC. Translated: CASSHETIPYEQYF.

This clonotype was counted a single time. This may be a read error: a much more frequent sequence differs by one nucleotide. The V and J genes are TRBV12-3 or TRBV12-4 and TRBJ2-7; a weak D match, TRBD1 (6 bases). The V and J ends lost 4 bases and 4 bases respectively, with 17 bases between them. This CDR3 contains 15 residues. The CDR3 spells CASSSDSKKRYEQYF. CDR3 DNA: TGTGCCAGCAGTTCGGACAGCAAAAAAAGATACGAGCAGTACTTC.

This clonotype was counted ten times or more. DNA for the CDR3: TGTGCCAGCACCTCAGACAGGGGGGGAGAGCAGTACTTC. This codes for CASTSDRGGEQYF. The chain links TRBV7-9 to TRBJ2-7; 9 bases are a match to TRBD1. The trim removed 7 bases at V and 7 bases at J, leaving 8 bases unmatched. In germline, CDR1 is SEHNR, CDR2 FQNEAQ (reference sequence). This CDR3 contains 13 residues.

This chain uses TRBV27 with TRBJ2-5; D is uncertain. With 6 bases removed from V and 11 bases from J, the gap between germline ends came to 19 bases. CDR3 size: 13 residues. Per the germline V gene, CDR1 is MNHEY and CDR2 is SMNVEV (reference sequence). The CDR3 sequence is CASSVTSTDTQYF. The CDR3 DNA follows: TGTGCCAGCAGCGTGACGAGCACAGATACGCAGTACTTC.

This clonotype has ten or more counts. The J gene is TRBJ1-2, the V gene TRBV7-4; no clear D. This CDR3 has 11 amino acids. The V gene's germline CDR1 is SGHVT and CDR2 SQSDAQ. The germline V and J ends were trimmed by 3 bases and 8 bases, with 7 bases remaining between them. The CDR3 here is CASSLQPGYTF. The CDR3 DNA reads TGTGCCAGCAGCTTGCAGCCCGGCTACACCTTC.

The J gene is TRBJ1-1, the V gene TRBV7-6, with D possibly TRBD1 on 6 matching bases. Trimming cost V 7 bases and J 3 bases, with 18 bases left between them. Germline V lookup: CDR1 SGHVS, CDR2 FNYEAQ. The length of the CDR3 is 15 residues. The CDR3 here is CASILRGGADTEAFF. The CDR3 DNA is TGTGCCAGCATCCTTAGGGGGGGAGCGGACACTGAAGCTTTCTTT. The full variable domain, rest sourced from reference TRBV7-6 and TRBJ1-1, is GAGVSQSPRYKVTKRGQDVALRCDPISGHVSLYWYRQALGQGPEFLTYFNYEAQQDKSGLPNDRFSAERPEGSISTLTIQRTEQRDSAMYRCASILRGGADTEAFFGQGTRLTVV.

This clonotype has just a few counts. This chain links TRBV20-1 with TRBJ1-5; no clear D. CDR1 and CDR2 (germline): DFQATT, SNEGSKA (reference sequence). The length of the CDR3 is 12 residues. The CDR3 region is CRSNDSNQPQHF. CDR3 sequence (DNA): TGCAGGTCGAACGATAGCAATCAGCCCCAGCATTTT.

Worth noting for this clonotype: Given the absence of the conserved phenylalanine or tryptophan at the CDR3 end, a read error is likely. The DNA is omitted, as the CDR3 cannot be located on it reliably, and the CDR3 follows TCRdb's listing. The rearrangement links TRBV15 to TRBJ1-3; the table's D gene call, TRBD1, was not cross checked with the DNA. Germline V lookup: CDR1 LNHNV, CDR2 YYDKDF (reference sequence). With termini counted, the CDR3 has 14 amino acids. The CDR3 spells CATSEEGQGNTIYL.

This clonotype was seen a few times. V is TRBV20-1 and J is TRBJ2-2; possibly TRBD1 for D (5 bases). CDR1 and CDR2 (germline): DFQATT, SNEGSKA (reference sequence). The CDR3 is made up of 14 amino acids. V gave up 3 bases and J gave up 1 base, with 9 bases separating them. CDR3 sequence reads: CSARRTGNTGELFF. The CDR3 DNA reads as TGCAGTGCTAGGCGCACAGGGAACACCGGGGAGCTGTTTTTT.

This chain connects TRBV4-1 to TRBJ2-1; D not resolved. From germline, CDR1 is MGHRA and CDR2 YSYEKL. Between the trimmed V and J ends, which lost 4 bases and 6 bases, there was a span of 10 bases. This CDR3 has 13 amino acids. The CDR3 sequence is CASSRGWSNEQFF. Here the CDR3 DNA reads TGCGCCAGCAGCCGCGGTTGGAGCAATGAGCAGTTCTTC.

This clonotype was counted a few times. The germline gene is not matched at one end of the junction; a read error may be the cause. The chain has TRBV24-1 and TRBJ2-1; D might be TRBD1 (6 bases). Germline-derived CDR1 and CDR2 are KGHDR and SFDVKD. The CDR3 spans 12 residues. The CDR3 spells CATSDSTGPSVF. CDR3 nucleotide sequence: TGTGCCACCAGTGATTCGACAGGCCCTTCGGTCTTC.

The CDR3 loop reads CASSITGYTEAFF. The CDR3 DNA reads TGTGCCAGTAGTATCACAGGGTACACTGAAGCTTTCTTT. The chain recombines TRBV19 with TRBJ1-1; TRBD1 might be the D (6 bases). This CDR3 contains 13 residues. Trimming removed 3 bases at V and 3 bases at J, with 8 bases between. In germline, CDR1 is LNHDA, CDR2 SQIVND (reference sequence). The complete variable domain, with remaining parts taken from reference TRBV19 and TRBJ1-1, reads DGGITQSPKYLFRKEGQNVTLSCEQNLNHDAMYWYRQDPGQGLRLIYYSQIVNDFQKGDIAEGYSVSREKKESFPLTVTSAQKNPTAFYLCASSITGYTEAFFGQGTRLTVV.